This T cell receptor (beta chain) was observed in a study of T cell changes during pregnancy in multiple sclerosis. Germline V lookup: CDR1 SQVTM, CDR2 ANQGSEA. Between the trimmed V and J ends, which lost 7 bases and 0 bases, there was a span of 12 bases. CDR3 size: 13 residues. TCRdb keeps only in-frame clones here, not all; method: immunoSEQ multiplex PCR. The table records about 60,000 clones, 80% to 95% of them present only once. The genes are TRBV29-1 and TRBJ1-1, with a tentative D call TRBD1 (5 bases). The specimen was peripheral blood, collected in the first trimester of pregnancy. This clonotype was sampled from a female donor with multiple sclerosis, enrolled in a pregnancy study. The CDR3 sequence is CSALTAMNTEAFF. The CDR3 DNA sequence: TGCAGCGCCCTGACAGCAATGAACACTGAAGCTTTCTTT.